This paragraph covers one TCR beta chain sequence. The data belong to a study of tumor-infiltrating lymphocytes in oesophageal squamous cell carcinoma. There are 13 residues in the CDR3. Germline V lookup: CDR1 SGHTA, CDR2 FQGNSA. TCRdb re-derived calls from the PCR reads in MiXCR, one entry per CDR3 protein. The repertoire holds 20,000 to 25,000 distinct CDR3 sequences, with around 37% as singletons. The chain recombines TRBV7-2 with TRBJ2-7; D ambiguous. With the DNA end fitting TRBJ2-1 better, the J assignment may be wrong. The sequenced material came from esophageal tumor tissue. The sequence came from a female donor with esophageal squamous cell carcinoma. CDR3 amino acids: CASSLDQMGEQFF. The DNA for the CDR3 is TGTGCCAGCAGCTTAGACCAGATGGGTGAGCAGTTCTTC.